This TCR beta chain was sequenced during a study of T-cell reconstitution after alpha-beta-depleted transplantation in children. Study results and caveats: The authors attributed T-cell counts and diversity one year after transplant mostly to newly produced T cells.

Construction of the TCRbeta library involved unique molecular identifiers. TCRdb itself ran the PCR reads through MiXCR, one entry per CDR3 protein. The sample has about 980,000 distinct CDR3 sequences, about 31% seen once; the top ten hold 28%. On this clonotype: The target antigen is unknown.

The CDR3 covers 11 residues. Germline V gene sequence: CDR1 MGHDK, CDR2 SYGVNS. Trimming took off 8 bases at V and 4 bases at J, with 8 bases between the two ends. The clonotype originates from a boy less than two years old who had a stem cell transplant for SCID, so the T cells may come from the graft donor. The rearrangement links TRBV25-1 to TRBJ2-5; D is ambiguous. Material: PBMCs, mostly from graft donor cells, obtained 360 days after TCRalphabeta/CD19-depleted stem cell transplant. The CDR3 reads CASCLGETQYF. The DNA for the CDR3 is TGTGCCAGCTGTCTAGGAGAGACCCAGTACTTC.